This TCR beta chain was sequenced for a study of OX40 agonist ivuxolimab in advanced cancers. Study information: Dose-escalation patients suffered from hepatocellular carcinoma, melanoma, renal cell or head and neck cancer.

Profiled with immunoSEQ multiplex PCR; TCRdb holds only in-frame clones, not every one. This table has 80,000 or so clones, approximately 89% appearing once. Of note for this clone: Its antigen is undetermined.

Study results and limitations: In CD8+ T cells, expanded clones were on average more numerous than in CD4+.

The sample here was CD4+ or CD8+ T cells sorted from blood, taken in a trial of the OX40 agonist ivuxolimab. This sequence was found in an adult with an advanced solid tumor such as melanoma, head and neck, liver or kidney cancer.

CDR3 sequence reads: CASSKTGNPYEQYF. In nucleotides, the CDR3 is TGTGCCAGTAGTAAGACAGGGAACCCCTACGAGCAGTACTTC. This chain uses TRBV19 with TRBJ2-7; 7 nucleotides line up with TRBD1. CDR1 is LNHDA and CDR2 is SQIVND in the germline V gene (reference sequence). Trimming took 4 bases from V and 2 from J; bases not matched to a gene: 5. The CDR3 is made up of 14 amino acids.